These 2 T cell receptor beta chains were sequenced from one sample in a study of blood T cell repertoires in COVID-19. Data came from immunoSEQ multiplex PCR; TCRdb stores just in-frame clones and leaves some out. Counted here are roughly 250,000 clones, 75% to 85% occurring once; the ten biggest clones make up around 5.9%. Sequenced sample: peripheral blood. These receptor sequences come from a human donor in a cohort sampled during active COVID-19.

The chain combines TRBV28 with TRBJ2-2, with 8 positions matching TRBD1. Unmatched junction bases numbered 5, after V lost 4 bases and J lost 7 bases. Germline CDR1 reads MDHEN; CDR2 reads SYDVKM. The CDR3 runs to 14 residues. CDR3 nucleotides: TGTGCCAGCAGTTCAACAGGGGGTGGCGGGGAGCTGTTTTTT. The encoded protein is CASSSTGGGGELFF.

The V gene is TRBV2, the J gene TRBJ2-1; D remains ambiguous. There are 14 residues in the CDR3. The V end lost 6 bases, the J end lost 0 bases, and 9 bases lay between the germline ends. Germline V gene data show CDR1 as SNHLY and CDR2 as FYNNEI. The chain's CDR3 is CASSLVSSYNEQFF. The CDR3 nucleotides are TGTGCCAGCAGCCTGGTGAGCTCCTACAATGAGCAGTTCTTC.